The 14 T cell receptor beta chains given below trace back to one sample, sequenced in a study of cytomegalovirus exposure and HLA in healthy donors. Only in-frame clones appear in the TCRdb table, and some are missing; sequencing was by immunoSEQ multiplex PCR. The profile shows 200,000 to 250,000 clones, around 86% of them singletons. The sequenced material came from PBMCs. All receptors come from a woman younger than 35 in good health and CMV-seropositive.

The CDR3 region is CASSLEGAEAFF. CDR3 coding DNA: TGTGCCAGCAGCTTAGAGGGGGCAGAAGCTTTCTTT. This chain links TRBV7-9 with TRBJ1-1; 7 bases fit TRBD1. Trimming removed 1 base from V and 8 bases from J; junction bases left unmatched: 1. The CDR3 is made up of 12 amino acids. Germline V gene sequence: CDR1 SEHNR, CDR2 FQNEAQ (reference sequence).

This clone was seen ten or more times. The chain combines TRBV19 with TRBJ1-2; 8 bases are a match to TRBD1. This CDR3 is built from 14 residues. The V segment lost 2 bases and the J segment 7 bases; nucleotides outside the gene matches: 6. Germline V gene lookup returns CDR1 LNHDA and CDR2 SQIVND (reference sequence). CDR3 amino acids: CASSIPGQGPGYTF. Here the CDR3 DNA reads TGTGCCAGTAGTATACCTGGACAGGGACCTGGCTACACCTTC.

CDR3 residues: CASNGLAGGHGELFF. The CDR3 bases are TGTGCCAGCAACGGACTAGCGGGAGGGCACGGGGAGCTGTTTTTT. This chain connects TRBV6-5 to TRBJ2-2; 15 bases align to TRBD2. CDR3 size: 15 residues. Trimming cost V 7 bases and J 7 bases; bases outside gene matches: 4. CDR1 is MNHEY and CDR2 is SVGAGI in the germline V gene.

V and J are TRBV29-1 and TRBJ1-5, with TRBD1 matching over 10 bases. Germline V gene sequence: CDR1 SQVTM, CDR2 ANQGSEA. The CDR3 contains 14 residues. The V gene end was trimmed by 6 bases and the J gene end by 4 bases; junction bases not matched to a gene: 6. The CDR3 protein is CSVLTGGGNQPQHF. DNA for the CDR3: TGCAGCGTCCTGACAGGGGGCGGTAATCAGCCCCAGCATTTT.

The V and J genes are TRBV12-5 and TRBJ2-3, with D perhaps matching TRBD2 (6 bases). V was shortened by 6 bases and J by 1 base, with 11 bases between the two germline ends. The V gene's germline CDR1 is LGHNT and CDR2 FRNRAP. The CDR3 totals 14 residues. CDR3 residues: CASGVGLGTDTQYF. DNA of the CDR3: TGTGCTAGTGGGGTGGGACTGGGCACAGATACGCAGTATTTT.

CDR3 in DNA: TGTGCCAGTAGTCCTGCGGGGGGGGCTCTGGGGGCTTTCTTT. Translation gives CASSPAGGALGAFF. J is TRBJ1-1 and V is TRBV19; D is perhaps TRBD1 (6 bases). In germline, CDR1 is LNHDA, CDR2 SQIVND (reference sequence). The CDR3 is made up of 14 amino acids. V lost 5 bases, J lost 11 bases, and 21 bases lay in between. The full variable domain, its missing parts supplied by reference TRBV19 and TRBJ1-1, is DGGITQSPKYLFRKEGQNVTLSCEQNLNHDAMYWYRQDPGQGLRLIYYSQIVNDFQKGDIAEGYSVSREKKESFPLTVTSAQKNPTAFYLCASSPAGGALGAFFGQGTRLTVV.

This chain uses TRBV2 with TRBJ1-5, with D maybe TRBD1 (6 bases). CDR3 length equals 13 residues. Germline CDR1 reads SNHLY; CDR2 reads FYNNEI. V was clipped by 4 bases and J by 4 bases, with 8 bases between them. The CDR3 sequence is CASSAGENQPQHF. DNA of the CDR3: TGTGCCAGCAGTGCAGGGGAGAATCAGCCCCAGCATTTT. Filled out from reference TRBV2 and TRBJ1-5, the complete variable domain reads EPEVTQTPSHQVTQMGQEVILRCVPISNHLYFYWYRQILGQKVEFLVSFYNNEISEKSEIFDDQFSVERPDGSNFTLKIRSTKLEDSAMYFCASSAGENQPQHFGDGTRLSIL.

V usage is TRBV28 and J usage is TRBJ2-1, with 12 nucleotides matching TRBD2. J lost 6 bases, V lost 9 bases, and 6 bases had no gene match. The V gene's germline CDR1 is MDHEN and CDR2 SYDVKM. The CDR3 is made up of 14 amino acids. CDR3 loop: CASDSSGRANEQFF. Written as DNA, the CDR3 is TGTGCCAGTGACTCTAGCGGGAGGGCCAATGAGCAGTTCTTC.

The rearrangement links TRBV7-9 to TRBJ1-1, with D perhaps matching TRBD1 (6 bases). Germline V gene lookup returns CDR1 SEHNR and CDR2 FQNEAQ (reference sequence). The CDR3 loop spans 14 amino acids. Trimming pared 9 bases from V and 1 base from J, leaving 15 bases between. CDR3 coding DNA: TGTGCCAGAAACATCAGGGGAGAGAACACTGAAGCTTTCTTT. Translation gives CARNIRGENTEAFF.

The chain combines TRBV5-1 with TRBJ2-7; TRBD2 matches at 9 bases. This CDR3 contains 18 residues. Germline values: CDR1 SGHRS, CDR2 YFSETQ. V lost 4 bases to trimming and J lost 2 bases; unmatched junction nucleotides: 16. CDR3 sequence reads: CASSLGGGRASIPYEQYF. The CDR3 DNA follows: TGCGCCAGCAGCCTTGGGGGCGGGAGGGCCTCTATCCCCTACGAGCAGTACTTC. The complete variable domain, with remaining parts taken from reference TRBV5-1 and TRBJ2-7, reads KAGVTQTPRYLIKTRGQQVTLSCSPISGHRSVSWYQQTPGQGLQFLFEYFSETQRNKGNFPGRFSGRQFSNSRSEMNVSTLELGDSALYLCASSLGGGRASIPYEQYFGPGTRLTVT.

CDR3 in amino acids: CASSEQGGSYNEQFF. The DNA for the CDR3 is TGTGCCAGCAGCGAACAAGGGGGCTCCTACAATGAGCAGTTCTTC. The chain has TRBV7-8 and TRBJ2-1; D possibly corresponds to TRBD1 (6 bases). This CDR3 contains 15 residues. V lost 5 bases, J lost 0 bases, and 11 bases lay in between. Germline assignment: CDR1 SGHVS and CDR2 FQNEAQ.

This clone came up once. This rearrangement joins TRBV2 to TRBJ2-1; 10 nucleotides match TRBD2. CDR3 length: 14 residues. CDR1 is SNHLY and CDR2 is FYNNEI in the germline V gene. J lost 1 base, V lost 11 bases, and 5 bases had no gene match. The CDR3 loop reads CAGQAGGSYNEQFF. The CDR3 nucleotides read TGTGCCGGTCAAGCGGGAGGGTCCTACAATGAGCAGTTCTTC.

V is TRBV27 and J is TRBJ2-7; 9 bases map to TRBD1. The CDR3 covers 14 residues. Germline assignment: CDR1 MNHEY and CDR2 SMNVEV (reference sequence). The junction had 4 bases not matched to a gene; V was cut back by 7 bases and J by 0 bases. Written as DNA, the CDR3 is TGTGCCAGCAACACAGGGGGCTTCTCCTACGAGCAGTACTTC. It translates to CASNTGGFSYEQYF.

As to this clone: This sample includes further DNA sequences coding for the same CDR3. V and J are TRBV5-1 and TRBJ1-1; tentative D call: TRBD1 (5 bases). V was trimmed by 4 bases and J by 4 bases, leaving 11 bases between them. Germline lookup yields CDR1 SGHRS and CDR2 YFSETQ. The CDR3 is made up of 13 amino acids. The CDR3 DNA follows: TGCGCCAGCAGCCTCGGGGGGGGCACTGAAGCTTTCTTT. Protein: CASSLGGGTEAFF. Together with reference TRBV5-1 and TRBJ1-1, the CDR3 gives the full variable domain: KAGVTQTPRYLIKTRGQQVTLSCSPISGHRSVSWYQQTPGQGLQFLFEYFSETQRNKGNFPGRFSGRQFSNSRSEMNVSTLELGDSALYLCASSLGGGTEAFFGQGTRLTVV.